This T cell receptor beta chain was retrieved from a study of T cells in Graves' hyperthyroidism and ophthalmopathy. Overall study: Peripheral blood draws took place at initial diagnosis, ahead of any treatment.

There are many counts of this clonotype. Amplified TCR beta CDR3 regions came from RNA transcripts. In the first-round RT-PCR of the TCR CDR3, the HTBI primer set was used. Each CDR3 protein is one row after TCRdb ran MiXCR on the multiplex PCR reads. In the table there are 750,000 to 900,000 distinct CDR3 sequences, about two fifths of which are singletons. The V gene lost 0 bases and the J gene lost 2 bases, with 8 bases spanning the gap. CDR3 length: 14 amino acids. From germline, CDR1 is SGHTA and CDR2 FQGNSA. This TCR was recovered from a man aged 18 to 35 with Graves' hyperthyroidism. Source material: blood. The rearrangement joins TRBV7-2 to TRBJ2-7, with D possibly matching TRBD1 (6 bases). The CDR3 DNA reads TGTGCCAGCAGCTTAGCGACAGGCGCCTACGAGCAGTACTTC. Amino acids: CASSLATGAYEQYF.